This T cell receptor beta chain was identified during a study of blood T cell repertoires in COVID-19 (dated by TCRdb to the early 2020s). Study-wide context: Samples covering the acute and convalescent phases of COVID-19 were provided by collaborators in the United States, Italy and Spain. The material from the prospective study consisted of cDNA or gDNA derived from T cells, B-cell-depleted T cells, or PBMCs. Subjects who had been exposed to COVID-19, were actively infected with it, or had recovered from it provided the deeply sampled blood TCRbeta repertoires that made up the dataset. The repertoires were made available in a free public database intended to serve as a resource for research on the immune response to SARS-CoV-2. Samples came from the ongoing ImmuneRACE study (first 160 participants) plus 1,254 subjects from 6 global collaborators. Nearly every sample came with metadata listing a de-identified subject ID, COVID-19 status, age in years and sex. HLA class I and class II types, where available, came from metadata supplied by the sample provider rather than from assay-based typing.

The collaborating institutions used their own protocols to collect whole blood in K2EDTA tubes. For TCRbeta analysis, collaborators shipped samples as frozen whole blood, isolated PBMCs, or DNA extracted from either of those sample types. The germline V gene (reference sequence) gives CDR1 as LNHDA and CDR2 as SQIVND. The CDR3 sequence holds 15 residues, the cysteine and phenylalanine included. Solely the CDR3 DNA is kept, with 45 bases framed from the first base. Trimming takes 4 bases from V and 1 base from J, and the germline ends sit 10 bases apart. The immunoSEQ Assay, a bias-controlled multiplex PCR, was used to amplify TCRbeta CDR3 regions from genomic DNA. As for the authors' bioinformatics: Nucleated cell counts per sample were estimated from amplification of reference gene primers within the assay. To quantify the absolute abundance of each unique TCRbeta CDR3 rearrangement, sequence reads were collapsed and filtered. Productive Simpson clonality was computed per sample as the square root of Simpson's diversity index over productive rearrangements. TCRdb carries this immuneACCESS record with in-frame sequences only. Its versions omit some clonotypes, under half of them owing to an unresolved V gene in the studies checked, with the rest unexplained. The V and J calls and clone size were taken over from that table, and D and trimming were inferred from the DNA. The sample profile shows fewer than 95,000 clones; 84% of them were found once. Roughly 13% of the sample is taken by the ten largest.

Of note for this clone: It lacks a known antigen. Qualities for individual bases were not recorded, and no much larger clone is one base off.

General findings and caveats noted by the study authors: How much clinical and demographic metadata was included differed by source and by participant, and the metadata was provided uncurated.

This sequence was found in a human donor in a cohort sampled during active COVID-19. Sequencing input: peripheral blood. This chain is built from TRBV19 and TRBJ2-2; the D gene remains uncertain. The bases are TGTGCCAGTAGTAGATCCCAACTGAACACCGGGGAGCTGTTTTTT. Its product reads: CASSRSQLNTGELFF.